Below are 29 T cell receptor beta chains sequenced from a single sample in a study of T cell changes during pregnancy in multiple sclerosis (dated by TCRdb to between 2018 and 2021). Libraries came from the immunoSEQ multiplex PCR assay. Sourced from immuneACCESS, this table was stored by TCRdb with only in-frame sequences that have V and J called. A share of the clones is absent; for the studies checked, an unresolved V gene accounts for under half, and the remainder has no known explanation. The sample records 70,000 or so clones, over 80% of which are singletons. 0.43% of the sample is taken by the ten largest. The source was CD4+ T cells from peripheral blood mononuclear cells, collected before pregnancy. The receptors come from a female donor with multiple sclerosis, enrolled in a pregnancy study.

This chain links TRBV2 with TRBJ2-3; 11 bases fit TRBD2. V gave up 8 bases and J gave up 8 bases; unmatched junction bases: 12. The CDR3 is made up of 15 amino acids. CDR1 and CDR2 (germline): SNHLY, FYNNEI. The CDR3 loop reads CASRPTSGSEGTQYF. The CDR3 nucleotides are TGTGCCAGCCGCCCTACTAGCGGGAGCGAGGGTACGCAGTATTTT. Filled out from reference TRBV2 and TRBJ2-3, the complete variable domain reads EPEVTQTPSHQVTQMGQEVILRCVPISNHLYFYWYRQILGQKVEFLVSFYNNEISEKSEIFDDQFSVERPDGSNFTLKIRSTKLEDSAMYFCASRPTSGSEGTQYFGPGTRLTVL.

The rearrangement uses TRBV4-2 and TRBJ1-2; D is perhaps TRBD1 (6 bases). V lost 3 bases, J lost 1 base, and 9 bases lay in between. Germline lookup yields CDR1 LGHNA and CDR2 YNFKEQ. The CDR3 consists of 14 residues. CDR3 amino acids: CASSQARGNYGYTF. The CDR3 bases are TGTGCCAGCAGCCAGGCCAGGGGTAACTATGGCTACACCTTC.

This sequence joins TRBV4-3 and TRBJ1-3; D may be TRBD1 (5 bases). The ends were cut back, 0 bases at V and 8 bases at J, with 11 bases in the middle. The CDR3 consists of 14 residues. Germline V CDR1 and CDR2: LGHNA, YSLEER. The CDR3 loop is CASSQDRVEDTIYF. CDR3 bases: TGCGCCAGCAGCCAAGACAGGGTTGAGGACACCATATATTTT.

The chain links TRBV6-1 to TRBJ1-5, with D possibly being TRBD1 (6 bases). Trimming cost V 1 base and J 7 bases, with 14 bases left between them. Germline V lookup: CDR1 MNHNS, CDR2 SASEGT. The CDR3 is 15 amino acids. The CDR3 region is CASSEEGHHGQPQHF. CDR3 nucleotides: TGTGCCAGCAGTGAAGAGGGACACCACGGGCAGCCCCAGCATTTT.

CDR3 sequence: CASSEYHIAGLTDTQYF. In nucleotides, the CDR3 is TGCGCCAGCAGTGAATACCATATAGCGGGGCTCACAGATACGCAGTATTTT. The genes are TRBV10-2 and TRBJ2-3, with 8 bases fitting TRBD2. Germline CDR1 and CDR2: WSHSY and SAAADI. V lost 3 bases to trimming and J lost 2 bases; unmatched junction nucleotides: 10. CDR3 length equals 17 residues.

This sequence joins TRBV5-1 and TRBJ2-1, with a weak D call TRBD2 (7 bases). Germline CDR1 is SGHRS and CDR2 is YFSETQ. Trimming took off 3 bases at V and 2 bases at J, with 21 bases between the two ends. The CDR3 is made up of 18 amino acids. CDR3: CASSSIMGGPGTYNEQFF. The CDR3 DNA follows: TGCGCCAGCAGCTCCATCATGGGGGGGCCAGGCACCTACAATGAGCAGTTCTTC.

V usage is TRBV5-6 and J usage is TRBJ2-1, with a possible D match to TRBD1 (6 bases). The CDR3 covers 16 residues. Germline lookup yields CDR1 SGHDT and CDR2 YYEEEE. Trimming shortened V by 1 base and J by 6 bases, and 17 bases separated the two germline ends. CDR3 region: CASSLSQQGVSNEQFF. As DNA, the CDR3 is TGTGCCAGCAGCTTGTCTCAACAGGGAGTAAGCAATGAGCAGTTCTTC.

This clone was counted a single time. The V gene is TRBV7-3, the J gene TRBJ2-2; tentatively, D is TRBD2 (6 bases). Germline V lookup: CDR1 SGHTA, CDR2 FQGTGA. This CDR3 comprises 14 residues. Trimming removed 0 bases from V and 7 bases from J, with 9 bases in between. CDR3 sequence (DNA): TGTGCCAGCAGCTTAACCGGGACTGGCGGGGAGCTGTTTTTT. Its translation: CASSLTGTGGELFF.

This clone came up once. This sequence joins TRBV5-1 and TRBJ1-5, with D possibly being TRBD1 (5 bases). The V gene lost 0 bases and the J gene lost 3 bases, with 10 bases spanning the gap. This CDR3 is 15 amino acids long. Germline V lookup: CDR1 SGHRS, CDR2 YFSETQ. The CDR3 DNA reads TGCGCCAGCAGCTTGGGGGGCAGAATCAATCAGCCCCAGCATTTT. Its protein product is CASSLGGRINQPQHF.

The chain joins TRBV10-3 to TRBJ2-5; 10 bases are a match to TRBD2. Germline values: CDR1 ENHRY, CDR2 SYGVKD. Trimming at V came to 3 bases and at J to 2 bases, leaving 6 bases not matched to a gene. The CDR3 is 16 amino acids. The CDR3: CAISDYLAGEQETQYF. The DNA of the CDR3 is TGTGCCATCAGTGATTACCTAGCGGGGGAACAAGAGACCCAGTACTTC.

In nucleotides, the CDR3 is TGTGCCAGCAGGAGTTTTGCTGGGACAGGGACAAGTCAGCCCCAGCATTTT. It yields the protein CASRSFAGTGTSQPQHF. V usage is TRBV28 and J usage is TRBJ1-5, with 9 bases identical to TRBD1. J was trimmed by 6 bases and V by 6 bases; bases with no gene match: 15. Germline V gene data show CDR1 as MDHEN and CDR2 as SYDVKM. CDR3 length equals 17 residues.

The chain is built from TRBV5-5 and TRBJ2-7; no clear D gene. The CDR3 is made up of 12 amino acids. V gave up 0 bases and J gave up 7 bases, with 8 bases separating them. Germline V gene data show CDR1 as SGHKS and CDR2 as YYEKEE (reference sequence). This CDR3 is CASSLVLQEQYF. In DNA, the CDR3 is TGTGCCAGCAGCTTGGTCCTCCAGGAGCAGTACTTC.

This clone has just one count. The chain uses TRBV27 and TRBJ1-6, with 8 bases that match TRBD1. CDR1 is MNHEY and CDR2 is SMNVEV in the germline V gene (reference sequence). The CDR3 is 15 residues long. The trim removed 5 bases at V and 7 bases at J, leaving 7 bases unmatched. CDR3 protein: CASSPRTGRNSPLHF. DNA of the CDR3: TGTGCCAGCAGTCCTCGGACAGGGCGGAATTCACCCCTCCACTTT.

This clone was counted only a few times. The rearrangement joins TRBV9 to TRBJ1-1; D remains ambiguous. Germline lookup yields CDR1 SGDLS and CDR2 YYNGEE. V shed 3 bases and J shed 1 base, with 7 bases lying between them. The CDR3 is 13 amino acids. The CDR3 sequence: CASSAQWNTEAFF. The CDR3 DNA is TGTGCCAGCAGCGCCCAGTGGAACACTGAAGCTTTCTTT. Full variable domain (rest looked up from reference TRBV9 and TRBJ1-1): DSGVTQTPKHLITATGQRVTLRCSPRSGDLSVYWYQQSLDQGLQFLIQYYNGEERAKGNILERFSAQQFPDLHSELNLSSLELGDSALYFCASSAQWNTEAFFGQGTRLTVV.

The rearrangement uses TRBV5-4 and TRBJ1-2, with TRBD1 matching 7 bases. Germline V gene data show CDR1 as SGHNT and CDR2 as YYREEE (reference sequence). V lost 2 bases and J lost 2; bases outside the gene matches: 6. The CDR3 runs to 15 residues. CDR3 DNA sequence: TGTGCCAGCAGCTTAGGGGACAGACAGAACTATGGCTACACCTTC. Translated: CASSLGDRQNYGYTF. Combining the CDR3 with reference TRBV5-4 and TRBJ1-2 gives the whole variable domain ETGVTQSPTHLIKTRGQQVTLRCSSQSGHNTVSWYQQALGQGPQFIFQYYREEENGRGNFPPRFSGLQFPNYSSELNVNALELDDSALYLCASSLGDRQNYGYTFGSGTRLTVV.

The genes are TRBV30 and TRBJ1-1; D gene unclear. V lost 0 bases and J 5 bases, leaving 10 bases between the germline ends. Germline values: CDR1 GTSNPN, CDR2 SVGIG (reference sequence). This CDR3 is 13 amino acids long. CDR3 nucleotide sequence: TGTGCCTGGAGTGTACGGACTGGGACTGAAGCTTTCTTT. Translation gives CAWSVRTGTEAFF.

The chain combines TRBV14 with TRBJ2-7; 12 bases fit TRBD2. The V and J ends lost 1 base and 7 bases, in that order; junction bases with no gene match: 5. Germline assignment: CDR1 SGHDN and CDR2 FVKESK. The CDR3 is 15 residues long. CDR3 sequence reads: CASSQGTSGKREQYF. As DNA, the CDR3 is TGTGCCAGCAGCCAAGGGACTAGCGGGAAGAGGGAGCAGTACTTC.

This chain links TRBV5-1 with TRBJ2-5; 15 nucleotides align to TRBD2. V shed 2 bases and J 5 bases; nucleotides not matched to a gene: 7. Germline lookup yields CDR1 SGHRS and CDR2 YFSETQ. The length of the CDR3 is 17 residues. The DNA for the CDR3 is TGCGCCAGCAGCTTTCGAGGACTAGCGGGGGGGCCGGAGACCCAGTACTTC. This translates into CASSFRGLAGGPETQYF.

In this sample, this clone turned up once. The gene calls are TRBV19 and TRBJ2-7; possible D gene TRBD2, 6 bases. Germline lookup yields CDR1 LNHDA and CDR2 SQIVND (reference sequence). Trimming pared 4 bases from V and 3 bases from J, leaving 19 bases between. The CDR3 covers 16 residues. This CDR3 is CASSTRARGLRYEQYF. The CDR3 DNA reads as TGTGCCAGTAGTACCCGAGCTAGGGGACTCCGCTACGAGCAGTACTTC.

The rearrangement uses TRBV7-8 and TRBJ1-3; no reliable D call. The CDR3 covers 15 residues. Germline values: CDR1 SGHVS, CDR2 FQNEAQ. With 0 bases removed from V and 7 bases from J, the gap between germline ends came to 13 bases. CDR3 coding DNA: TGTGCCAGCAGCTTAGCGTTGTCAGGAGGCAACACCATATATTTT. Encoded protein: CASSLALSGGNTIYF.

DNA of the CDR3: TGTGCCACCAGCAGAGGCTCCGGTAGACAGGACAATGAGCAGTTCTTC. Translated, it gives CATSRGSGRQDNEQFF. The V call is TRBV15, the J call TRBJ2-1, with D perhaps matching TRBD1 (6 bases). This CDR3 is built from 16 residues. Between the trimmed V and J ends, which lost 1 base and 5 bases, there was a span of 15 bases. Per germline, CDR1 LNHNV and CDR2 YYDKDF (reference sequence). The full variable domain, rest sourced from reference TRBV15 and TRBJ2-1, is DAMVIQNPRYQVTQFGKPVTLSCSQTLNHNVMYWYQQKSSQAPKLLFHYYDKDFNNEADTPDNFQSRRPNTSFCFLDIRSPGLGDTAMYLCATSRGSGRQDNEQFFGPGTRLTVL.

The chain employs TRBV7-6 and TRBJ1-2; D is perhaps TRBD1 (6 bases). From germline, CDR1 is SGHVS and CDR2 FNYEAQ. The CDR3 loop spans 15 amino acids. The V end lost 2 bases, the J end lost 2 bases, and 12 bases lay between the germline ends. For the CDR3, the DNA is TGTGCCAGCAGCTTAAATGGGGGCGCGAACTATGGCTACACCTTC. This sequence encodes CASSLNGGANYGYTF.

The chain couples TRBV5-1 to TRBJ2-5; D may be TRBD2 (6 bases). The CDR3 extends over 13 amino acids. V was shortened by 4 bases and J by 0 bases, with 7 bases between the two germline ends. The germline V gene has CDR1 SGHRS and CDR2 YFSETQ. CDR3 sequence (DNA): TGCGCCAGCAGCGGGGGGAACCAAGAGACCCAGTACTTC. Protein sequence: CASSGGNQETQYF.

The rearrangement joins TRBV27 to TRBJ2-5; the D gene is possibly TRBD2 (6 bases). V was shortened by 4 bases and J by 3 bases, with 15 bases between the two germline ends. This CDR3 is built from 15 residues. Looked up from germline, CDR1 is MNHEY and CDR2 is SMNVEV (reference sequence). CDR3 sequence: CASSSVGTAKETQYF. The CDR3 region has the DNA TGTGCCAGCAGTTCCGTAGGGACTGCTAAAGAGACCCAGTACTTC.

The CDR3 DNA reads TGTGCCAGCAGTCATGGACTAGCGGGAAGAGGCTCCTACAATGAGCAGTTCTTC. Translation gives CASSHGLAGRGSYNEQFF. This chain connects TRBV13 to TRBJ2-1, with TRBD2 matching over 12 bases. Germline V gene sequence: CDR1 PRHDT, CDR2 FYEKMQ (reference sequence). This CDR3 is 18 amino acids long. V trimming: 6 bases; J trimming: 0 bases; junction bases outside the gene matches: 9.

The CDR3 DNA sequence: TGTGCCAGCAGCCTTAGCGGGAGTAGGGAGACCCAGTACTTC. Translating gives CASSLSGSRETQYF. This rearrangement joins TRBV7-2 to TRBJ2-5, with 9 bases matching TRBD2. Germline loops: CDR1 SGHTA, CDR2 FQGNSA. The CDR3 runs 14 residues. The ends lost 5 bases at V and 5 bases at J; junction bases unmatched: 6.

The V and J genes are TRBV28 and TRBJ2-1; TRBD2 agrees at 12 bases. The CDR3 consists of 16 residues. After removal of 4 bases from V and 7 bases from J, the junction contained 8 bases not matched to a gene. Germline CDR1 reads MDHEN; CDR2 reads SYDVKM. The chain's CDR3 is CASSYNTGTSGNEQFF. CDR3 DNA: TGTGCCAGCAGTTATAACACCGGGACTAGCGGGAATGAGCAGTTCTTC. The variable domain in full, with the rest retrieved from reference TRBV28 and TRBJ2-1, is DVKVTQSSRYLVKRTGEKVFLECVQDMDHENMFWYRQDPGLGLRLIYFSYDVKMKEKGDIPEGYSVSREKKERFSLILESASTNQTSMYLCASSYNTGTSGNEQFFGPGTRLTVL.

This rearrangement joins TRBV7-3 to TRBJ2-2, with TRBD2 matching 13 bases. Germline lookup yields CDR1 SGHTA and CDR2 FQGTGA. The CDR3 runs 17 residues. V was pared by 5 bases and J by 4 bases, with 7 bases of the junction left unmatched. The CDR3 DNA reads as TGTGCCAGCAGCCCATCGGGACTAGCGGGGTTCACCGGGGAGCTGTTTTTT. Translation gives CASSPSGLAGFTGELFF.

The chain employs TRBV10-3 and TRBJ2-3; TRBD2 matches at 8 bases. The CDR3 loop spans 15 amino acids. J was trimmed by 4 bases and V by 1 base; bases with no gene match: 4. Germline V lookup: CDR1 ENHRY, CDR2 SYGVKD. The CDR3 here is CAISEWREDSDTQYF. The CDR3 DNA follows: TGTGCCATCAGTGAGTGGCGGGAGGACTCAGATACGCAGTATTTT.